This T cell receptor beta chain derives from a study of cytomegalovirus exposure and HLA in healthy donors. Healthy bone marrow donors made up the cohort. General study results and limits: Certain sequence variants were highly shared and formed a cluster, and this cluster was likely a sequencing artifact. Information on immune exposure was restricted to one variable (CMV serostatus).

Of note for this clone: Antigen unknown.

CDR1 SGDLS and CDR2 YYNGEE come from the germline V gene. Deletions cut 4 bases from V and 4 bases from J, with 17 bases between. The CDR3 is 15 amino acids. The PCR was carried out with 60 Vbeta primers and 13 Jbeta primers. Some clones are missing from TCRdb's copy, which holds only in-frame ones; the method was immunoSEQ multiplex PCR. Its table lists tens of thousands of clones. The V call is TRBV9, the J call TRBJ1-1; no reliable D call. The source is a woman aged 25-40 years in good health and CMV-seronegative. The sequencing input was PBMCs. The CDR3 nucleotides read TGTGCCAGCAGCCCTTATACCACGGGTATCACTGAAGCTTTCTTT. Translating it yields CASSPYTTGITEAFF.